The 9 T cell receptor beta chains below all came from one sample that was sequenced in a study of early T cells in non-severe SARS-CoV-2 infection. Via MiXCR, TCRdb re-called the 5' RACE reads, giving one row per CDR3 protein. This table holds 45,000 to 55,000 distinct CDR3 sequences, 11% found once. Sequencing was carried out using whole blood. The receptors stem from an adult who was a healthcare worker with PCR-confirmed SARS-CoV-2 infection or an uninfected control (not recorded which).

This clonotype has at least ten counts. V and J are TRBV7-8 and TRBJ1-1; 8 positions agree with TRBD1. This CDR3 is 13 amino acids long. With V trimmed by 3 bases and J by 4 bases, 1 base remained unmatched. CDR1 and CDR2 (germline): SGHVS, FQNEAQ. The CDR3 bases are TGTGCCAGCAGCTTGACAGGGGCCACTGAAGCTTTCTTT. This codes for CASSLTGATEAFF. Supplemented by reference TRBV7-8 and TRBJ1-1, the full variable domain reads GAGVSQSPRYKVAKRGQDVALRCDPISGHVSLFWYQQALGQGPEFLTYFQNEAQLDKSGLPSDRFFAERPEGSVSTLKIQRTQQEDSAVYLCASSLTGATEAFFGQGTRLTVV.

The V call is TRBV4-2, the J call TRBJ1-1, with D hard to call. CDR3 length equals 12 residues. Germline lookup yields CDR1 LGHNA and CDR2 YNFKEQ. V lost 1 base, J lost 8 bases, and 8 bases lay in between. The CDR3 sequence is CASSQVREEAFF. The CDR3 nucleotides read TGTGCCAGCAGCCAAGTACGGGAAGAAGCTTTCTTT.

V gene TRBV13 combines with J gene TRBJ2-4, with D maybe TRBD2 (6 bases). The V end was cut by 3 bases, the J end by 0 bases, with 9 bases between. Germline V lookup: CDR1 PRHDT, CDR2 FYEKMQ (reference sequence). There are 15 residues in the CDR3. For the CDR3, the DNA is TGTGCCAGCAGCTTCGGGAGCCTAGCCAAAAACATTCAGTACTTC. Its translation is CASSFGSLAKNIQYF.

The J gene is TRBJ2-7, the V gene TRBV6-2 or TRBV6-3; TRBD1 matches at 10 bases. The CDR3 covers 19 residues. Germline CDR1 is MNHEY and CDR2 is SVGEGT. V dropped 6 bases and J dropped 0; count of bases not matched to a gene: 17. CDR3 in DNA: TGTGCCAGCAGCCTCGCCGGGACAGGGGCTAAGACTAGCTCCTACGAGCAGTACTTC. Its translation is CASSLAGTGAKTSSYEQYF.

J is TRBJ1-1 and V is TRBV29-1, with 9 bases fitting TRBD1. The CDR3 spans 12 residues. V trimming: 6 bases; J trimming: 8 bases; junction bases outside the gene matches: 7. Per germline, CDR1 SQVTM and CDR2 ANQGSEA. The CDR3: CSVEGQGAEAFF. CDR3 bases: TGCAGCGTGGAGGGACAGGGCGCGGAAGCTTTCTTT.

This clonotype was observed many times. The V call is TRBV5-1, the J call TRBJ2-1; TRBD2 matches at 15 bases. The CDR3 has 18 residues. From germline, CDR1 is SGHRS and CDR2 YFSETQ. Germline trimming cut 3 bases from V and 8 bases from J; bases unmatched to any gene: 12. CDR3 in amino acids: CASSSRTSGGAAADEQFF. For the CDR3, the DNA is TGCGCCAGCAGCTCCCGGACTAGCGGGGGGGCCGCTGCAGATGAGCAGTTCTTC.

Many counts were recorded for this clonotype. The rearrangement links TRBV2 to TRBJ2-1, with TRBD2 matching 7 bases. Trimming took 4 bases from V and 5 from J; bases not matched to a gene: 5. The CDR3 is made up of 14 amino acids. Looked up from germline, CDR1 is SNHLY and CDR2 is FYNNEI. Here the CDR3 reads CASSVAGADNEQFF. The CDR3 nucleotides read TGTGCCAGCAGTGTGGCGGGAGCAGACAATGAGCAGTTCTTC.

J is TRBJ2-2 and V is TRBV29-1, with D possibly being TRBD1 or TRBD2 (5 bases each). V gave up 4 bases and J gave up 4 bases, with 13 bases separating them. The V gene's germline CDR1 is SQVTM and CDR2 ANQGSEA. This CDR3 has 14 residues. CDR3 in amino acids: CSVALGVGTGELFF. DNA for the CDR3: TGCAGCGTTGCCTTGGGGGTTGGCACCGGGGAGCTGTTTTTT.

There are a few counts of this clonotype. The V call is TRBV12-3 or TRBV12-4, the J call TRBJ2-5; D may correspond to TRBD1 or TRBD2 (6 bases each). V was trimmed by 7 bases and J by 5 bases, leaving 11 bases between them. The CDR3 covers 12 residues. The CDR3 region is CASTQGGETQYF. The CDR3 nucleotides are TGTGCCAGCACTCAAGGGGGGGAGACCCAGTACTTC.